This TCR beta chain was profiled in a study of a mutant IDH1 vaccine in newly diagnosed glioma. Study overall: Vaccination started 4-6 weeks after radiotherapy alone, or with temozolomide cycles. Pretreatment consisted of radiotherapy, temozolomide, or both, with most receiving both.

As to time point: week 23, last vaccination. Doses of 300 ug of mutant IDH1 20-mer peptide were given with topical imiquimod. Donors harbored newly found WHO grade 3 or 4 IDH1-mutant, ATRX-lost astrocytomas. Worth noting for this clone: Its antigen is not identified.

Repertoires were generated with immunoSEQ multiplex PCR, while TCRdb's copy carries only in-frame clones and drops some. This table has more than 25,000 clones, 88% appearing once. The trim removed 0 bases at V and 5 bases at J, leaving 2 bases unmatched. This CDR3 is built from 15 residues. Germline lookup yields CDR1 SGHAT and CDR2 FQNNGV. This chain links TRBV11-2 with TRBJ1-4, with TRBD1 matching over 8 bases. This sequence originates from a man aged 35 to 55 with glioma. Sequenced here: PBMCs, sampled from a glioma patient whose treatment included an IDH1 peptide vaccine. The CDR3 sequence is CASSLESGGNEKLFF. The DNA of the CDR3 is TGTGCCAGCAGCTTAGAGTCAGGGGGCAATGAAAAACTGTTTTTT.